This T cell receptor (beta chain) was retrieved from a study of Graves' ophthalmopathy and Graves' hyperthyroidism. As for this clonotype: A read error may be the cause here, since a much bigger clone is one base away.

Investigators amplified TCR beta CDR3 regions from RNA transcripts. The authors performed first-round RT-PCR with HTBI primers and then a second-round multiplex PCR. From the multiplex PCR reads, TCRdb called clonotypes with MiXCR, one entry per CDR3 protein. The table records 1 million to 1.3 million distinct CDR3 sequences, about two fifths of them present only once. Sequenced input: peripheral blood or thyroid tissue (not recorded which). This TCR was sampled from an adult man with Graves' hyperthyroidism.

CDR3 sequence reads: CAISGLGYKQYF. CDR3 coding DNA: TGTGCCATCAGTGGACTAGGTTACAAGCAGTACTTC. The chain is built from TRBV10-3 and TRBJ2-7; a possible D gene is TRBD2 (6 bases). The CDR3 has 12 amino acids. Trimming took off 4 bases at V and 8 bases at J, with 12 bases between the two ends. Germline CDR1 ENHRY, CDR2 SYGVKD.